The rows below give T cell receptor beta chains drawn from one sample of a study of beta chain features in type 1 diabetes. Data came from immunoSEQ multiplex PCR; TCRdb stores just in-frame clones and leaves some out. The sample yields 240,000 or so clones, roughly 30% seen once. The sample comprised central memory CD4+ T cells from blood. The receptors were gathered from a man aged 25 to 40 in good health. The CDR3 runs from the conserved cysteine through the conserved F or W. Fields, in order: V gene, D gene, J gene, clone size, CDR3 protein, CDR3 DNA. A D gene is named only where the DNA matches it firmly. Not all rows give a size; the values are once, few, many and, for expanded clones, a class.

TRBV29-1	.	TRBJ1-3	.	CSVAVQGSGNTIYF	TGCAGCGTTGCAGTCCAGGGCTCTGGAAACACCATATATTTT
TRBV30	TRBD2	TRBJ2-1	.	CAWSVAIAGGRGLTYNEQFF	TGTGCGTGGAGTGTCGCGATAGCGGGAGGTCGTGGACTGACGTACAATGAGCAGTTCTTC
TRBV25-1	.	TRBJ2-7	.	CASSEYRGEEQYF	TGTGCCAGCAGTGAATATAGGGGGGAAGAGCAGTACTTC
TRBV7-2	TRBD2	TRBJ2-5	.	CASSLLSGGAVETQYF	TGTGCCAGCAGCTTACTGAGCGGGGGGGCCGTGGAGACCCAGTACTTC
TRBV12-5	.	TRBJ2-5	.	CASGLVQETQYF	TGTGCTAGTGGTTTGGTACAAGAGACCCAGTACTTC
TRBV30	.	TRBJ1-5	few	CAWNQGIHREPQHF	TGTGCCTGGAACCAGGGAATTCATAGAGAGCCCCAGCATTTT
TRBV7-2	TRBD2	TRBJ2-1	.	CASSSWTSGGNEQFF	TGTGCCAGCAGCTCTTGGACTAGCGGGGGCAATGAGCAGTTCTTC
TRBV30	.	TRBJ1-1	.	CAWTNGDTEAFF	TGTGCCTGGACAAACGGGGACACTGAAGCTTTCTTT
TRBV6-1	TRBD2	TRBJ2-5	few	CASSELERGNSQYF	TGTGCCAGCAGTGAATTAGAGCGGGGCAACTCCCAGTACTTC
TRBV4-2	.	TRBJ1-6	.	CASSPGVQEYNSPLHF	TGTGCCAGCAGCCCGGGAGTACAGGAGTATAATTCACCCCTCCACTTT